This T cell receptor (beta chain) is drawn from a study of T cells after yellow fever vaccination. Study results and caveats: Clones from primary vaccination mostly reappeared after the booster (about 97% CD4, around 90% CD8).

As TCR cDNA was made by 5'RACE template switching, a universal primer site and UMIs were added. TCRdb reprocessed the 5' RACE reads with MiXCR, giving one entry per CDR3 protein. Of 250,000 or so distinct CDR3 sequences listed, around 3.5% are singletons. At least ten counts were recorded for this clonotype. Its target is not known. This TCR derives from a young man who received the YFV17D yellow fever vaccine. The starting material was PBMCs, obtained 15 days after the yellow fever booster vaccination.

The CDR3 DNA reads TGCGCCAGCAGCTTCGGACACTCGGTCTATGGCTACACCTTC. Amino acid sequence: CASSFGHSVYGYTF. The chain employs TRBV5-1 and TRBJ1-2, with TRBD1 as a possible D gene (5 bases). CDR3 size: 14 residues. Germline values: CDR1 SGHRS, CDR2 YFSETQ. Trimming took off 2 bases at V and 4 bases at J, with 12 bases between the two ends.